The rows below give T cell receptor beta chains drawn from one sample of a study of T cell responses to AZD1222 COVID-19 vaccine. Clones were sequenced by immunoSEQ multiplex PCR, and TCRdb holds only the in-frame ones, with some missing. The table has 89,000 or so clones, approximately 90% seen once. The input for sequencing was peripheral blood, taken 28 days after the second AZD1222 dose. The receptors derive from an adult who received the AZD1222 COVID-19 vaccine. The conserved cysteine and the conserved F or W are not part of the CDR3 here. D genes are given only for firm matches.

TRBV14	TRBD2	ASSQGLAGVPYNEQF
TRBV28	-	ASGNPEGGHIQY
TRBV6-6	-	ASGRNNYGYT
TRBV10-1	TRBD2	AFHLGSRGGTQY
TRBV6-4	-	ASSDSIWDNEQF
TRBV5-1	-	ASRSRQSTTNEKLF
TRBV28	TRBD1	ASSAGTDNNEQF
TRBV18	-	ASSPSGTNYGYT
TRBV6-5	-	ASSYWQNTEAF
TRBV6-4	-	ASQQDMYTEAF
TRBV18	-	ASSPPGTGNSPLH
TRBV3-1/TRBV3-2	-	ASSQGRTVAKNIQY
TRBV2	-	ASSNYRDYQPQH
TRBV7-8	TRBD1	ASSEDRVTGNTIY
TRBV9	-	ASSARDALDEQY
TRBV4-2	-	ASSQAQGVQETQY
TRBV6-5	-	ASSYQGIPTGNTIY
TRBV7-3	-	ASSLTGLDGQF
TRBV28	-	ASSLWRENYGYT
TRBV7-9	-	ASSSPGEGTGELF
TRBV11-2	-	ASSWTVMNTEAF
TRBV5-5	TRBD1	ASSDGTGVSPLH
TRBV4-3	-	ASSQVGGGAYEQY
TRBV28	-	ASRSTNEKLF
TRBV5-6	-	ASSSDRKETQY
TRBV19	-	ASSTEGSWGAEAF
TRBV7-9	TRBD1	ASSFGQGPNEKLF
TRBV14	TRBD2	ASSPGLAGASFGYNEQF
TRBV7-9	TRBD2	ASSPYGTSWTDTQY
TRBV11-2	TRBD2	ASRRTSGSYNEQF
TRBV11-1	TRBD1	ASSSRQGPESPLH
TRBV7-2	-	ASSFAGPQSEQY
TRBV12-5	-	ASGPYNEQF
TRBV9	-	ASSSLRGRKTGLVRLSSYNEQF
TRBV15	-	ATSREGGGSIEQY
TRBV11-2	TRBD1	ASSSRGLGTDYEQY
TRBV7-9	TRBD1	ASSIWDRETQY